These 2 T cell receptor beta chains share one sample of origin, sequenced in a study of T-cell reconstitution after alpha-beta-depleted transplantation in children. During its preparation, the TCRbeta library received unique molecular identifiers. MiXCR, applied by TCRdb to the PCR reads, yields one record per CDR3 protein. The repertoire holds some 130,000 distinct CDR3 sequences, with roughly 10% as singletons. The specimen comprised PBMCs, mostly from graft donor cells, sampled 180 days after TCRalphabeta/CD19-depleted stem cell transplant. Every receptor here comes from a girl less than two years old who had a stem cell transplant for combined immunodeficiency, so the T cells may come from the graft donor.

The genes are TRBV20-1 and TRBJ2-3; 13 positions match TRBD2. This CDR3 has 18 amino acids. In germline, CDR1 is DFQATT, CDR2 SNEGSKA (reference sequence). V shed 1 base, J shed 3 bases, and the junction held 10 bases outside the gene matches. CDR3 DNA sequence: TGCAGTGCTAGAGGGGGGACTAGCGGGACGGGGGGAACAGATACGCAGTATTTT. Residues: CSARGGTSGTGGTDTQYF.

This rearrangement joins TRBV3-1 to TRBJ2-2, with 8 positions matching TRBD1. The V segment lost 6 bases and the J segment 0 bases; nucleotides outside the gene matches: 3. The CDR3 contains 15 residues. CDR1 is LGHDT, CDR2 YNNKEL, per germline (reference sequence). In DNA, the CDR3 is TGTGCCAGCAGTAGACAGGGGCCGAACACCGGGGAGCTGTTTTTT. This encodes CASSRQGPNTGELFF.